These 20 T cell receptor beta chains share one sample of origin, sequenced in a study of shared clonotypes between healthy human individuals. Generated by immunoSEQ multiplex PCR, the TCRdb table keeps only in-frame clones and is missing some. Of about 530,000 clones in the sample, 75% to 80% were seen once. Sequenced: PBMCs. The receptor source for this set is a middle-aged woman in good health. Some clones in this sample may be carry-over from other donors' samples.

Worth noting for this clone: This specimen includes other DNA sequences encoding the same CDR3. V gene TRBV5-1 combines with J gene TRBJ1-2; D gene unclear. This CDR3 is built from 12 residues. The germline V and J ends were trimmed by 0 bases and 4 bases, with 4 bases remaining between them. CDR1 and CDR2 from the germline V gene are SGHRS and YFSETQ. The CDR3 loop is CASSLGTYGYTF. CDR3 coding DNA: TGCGCCAGCAGCTTGGGGACCTATGGCTACACCTTC.

V usage is TRBV5-6 and J usage is TRBJ2-1; no firm D call. The CDR3 covers 13 residues. V gave up 1 base and J gave up 6 bases, with 8 bases separating them. Germline values: CDR1 SGHDT, CDR2 YYEEEE. The CDR3: CASSLSFSNEQFF. The CDR3 DNA follows: TGTGCCAGCAGCTTGTCTTTTAGCAATGAGCAGTTCTTC.

The V gene is TRBV27, the J gene TRBJ2-5; D not resolved. The CDR3 covers 14 residues. Germline loops: CDR1 MNHEY, CDR2 SMNVEV (reference sequence). The V gene lost 0 bases and the J gene lost 5 bases, with 10 bases spanning the gap. Written as DNA, the CDR3 is TGTGCCAGCAGTTTATCCTCTTGGGTGGAGACCCAGTACTTC. It codes for CASSLSSWVETQYF.

As regards this clone: This may arise from a read error, as a much more abundant clone is one base away. The V gene is TRBV7-6, the J gene TRBJ2-1; 11 nucleotides align to TRBD2. The CDR3 has 16 residues. Germline CDR1 reads SGHVS; CDR2 reads FNYEAQ. The CDR3 region has the DNA TGTGCCAGCAGCGCCCTAGCGGGAGGTGGGTACAATGAGCAGCTCTTC. Protein sequence: CASSALAGGGYNEQLF.

The V call is TRBV19, the J call TRBJ2-7; 8 nucleotides agree with TRBD2. V shed 3 bases and J 2 bases; nucleotides not matched to a gene: 9. Per germline, CDR1 LNHDA and CDR2 SQIVND (reference sequence). CDR3 length equals 16 residues. CDR3 nucleotides: TGTGCCAGTAGTATTGGTCGGGAGGGCCCTCCCTACGAGCAGTACTTC. Translated: CASSIGREGPPYEQYF. The whole variable domain, remainder taken from reference TRBV19 and TRBJ2-7, is DGGITQSPKYLFRKEGQNVTLSCEQNLNHDAMYWYRQDPGQGLRLIYYSQIVNDFQKGDIAEGYSVSREKKESFPLTVTSAQKNPTAFYLCASSIGREGPPYEQYFGPGTRLTVT.

The V gene is TRBV7-6, the J gene TRBJ2-7, with TRBD1 as a possible D gene (5 bases). The V and J ends lost 0 bases and 7 bases respectively, with 13 bases between them. In germline, CDR1 is SGHVS, CDR2 FNYEAQ. This CDR3 is built from 14 residues. The CDR3 nucleotides read TGTGCCAGCAGCTTAGCGGGAACAGGAAGGGAGCAGTACTTC. Its protein product is CASSLAGTGREQYF.

The J gene is TRBJ2-1, the V gene TRBV19, with D perhaps TRBD2 (5 bases). The CDR3 is made up of 15 amino acids. V was shortened by 3 bases and J by 4 bases, with 13 bases between the two germline ends. Germline V lookup: CDR1 LNHDA, CDR2 SQIVND (reference sequence). The chain's CDR3 is CASSIGGIEYNEQFF. CDR3 sequence (DNA): TGTGCCAGTAGTATTGGAGGAATTGAGTACAATGAGCAGTTCTTC. Based on the CDR3 plus reference TRBV19 and TRBJ2-1, the full variable domain is DGGITQSPKYLFRKEGQNVTLSCEQNLNHDAMYWYRQDPGQGLRLIYYSQIVNDFQKGDIAEGYSVSREKKESFPLTVTSAQKNPTAFYLCASSIGGIEYNEQFFGPGTRLTVL.

A few counts support this clone. J is TRBJ2-5 and V is TRBV27; D perhaps matches TRBD2 (5 bases). TRBJ2-7 matches the DNA end more closely, so the J call is doubtful. Germline CDR1 MNHEY, CDR2 SMNVEV (reference sequence). The CDR3 spans 15 residues. CDR3 sequence: CASSTWERYTYEQYF. The DNA of the CDR3 is TGTGCCAGCAGTACCTGGGAGCGTTATACCTACGAGCAGTACTTC.

This clone was counted many times. This same CDR3 is encoded by further DNA sequences in the sample. The V call is TRBV6-6, the J call TRBJ2-2; 14 positions agree with TRBD2. There are 15 residues in the CDR3. Germline V CDR1 and CDR2: MNHNY, SVGAGI (reference sequence). J gave up 5 bases and V 5 bases, and 1 base lay outside the gene matches. For the CDR3, the DNA is TGTGCCAGCAGTGGACTAGCGGGAGGTACCGGGGAGCTGTTTTTT. Translated, it gives CASSGLAGGTGELFF.

This clone appeared a few times. The chain combines TRBV7-3 with TRBJ1-2, with D perhaps matching TRBD1 (5 bases). Trimming removed 3 bases at V and 4 bases at J, with 15 bases between. CDR1 and CDR2 from the germline V gene are SGHTA and FQGTGA. This CDR3 is 15 amino acids long. The CDR3 region is CASSFSIDSSYGYTF. The CDR3 DNA reads as TGTGCCAGCAGCTTTAGTATCGACAGTTCCTATGGCTACACCTTC.

The chain combines TRBV5-4 with TRBJ2-3, with D uncertain. This CDR3 has 14 residues. The germline V gene has CDR1 SGHNT and CDR2 YYREEE (reference sequence). V lost 2 bases, J lost 3 bases, and 10 bases lay in between. DNA of the CDR3: TGTGCCAGCAGCTTCTATTCTAATACAGATACGCAGTATTTT. This translates into CASSFYSNTDTQYF. Filled out from reference TRBV5-4 and TRBJ2-3, the complete variable domain reads ETGVTQSPTHLIKTRGQQVTLRCSSQSGHNTVSWYQQALGQGPQFIFQYYREEENGRGNFPPRFSGLQFPNYSSELNVNALELDDSALYLCASSFYSNTDTQYFGPGTRLTVL.

As regards this clone: The sample holds other DNA sequences that translate to the same CDR3. This chain connects TRBV5-1 to TRBJ1-4; 9 bases are a match to TRBD1. V trimming: 0 bases; J trimming: 6 bases; junction bases outside the gene matches: 0. CDR1 is SGHRS, CDR2 YFSETQ, per germline. The CDR3 is 14 residues long. The CDR3 sequence is CASSLGQGDEKLFF. The CDR3, as DNA: TGCGCCAGCAGCTTGGGACAGGGGGATGAAAAACTGTTTTTT.

The chain employs TRBV5-6 and TRBJ2-1; 8 nucleotides agree with TRBD2. This CDR3 is 17 amino acids long. Germline loops: CDR1 SGHDT, CDR2 YYEEEE. V lost 5 bases and J lost 10; bases outside the gene matches: 20. DNA of the CDR3: TGTGCCAGCAGGACTTGGGCACGGGAGGGCATAGTTTTGGAGCAGTTCTTC. Translated: CASRTWAREGIVLEQFF.

The chain carries TRBV2 and TRBJ1-6; TRBD1 matches at 8 bases. V shed 9 bases, J shed 10 bases, and the junction held 14 bases outside the gene matches. This CDR3 spans 15 amino acids. Germline V gene data show CDR1 as SNHLY and CDR2 as FYNNEI. The CDR3 coding sequence is TGTGCCAGAGAGCCTGGACAGGGAGTTAACTCACCCCTCCACTTT. Its protein is CAREPGQGVNSPLHF.

The J gene is TRBJ1-5, the V gene TRBV19, with 7 positions matching TRBD1. The CDR3 runs to 18 residues. V dropped 1 base and J dropped 3; count of bases not matched to a gene: 12. Germline CDR1 LNHDA, CDR2 SQIVND (reference sequence). The CDR3, as DNA: TGTGCCAGTAGTATAGCCACCCTCCAGGGGGGGCACAATCAGCCCCAGCATTTT. Translated, it gives CASSIATLQGGHNQPQHF.

The CDR3 bases are TGTGCCAGCACCTCCATTGGTACGCAGTATTTT. It encodes CASTSIGTQYF. The chain combines TRBV28 with TRBJ2-3; D remains unclear. The CDR3 is made up of 11 amino acids. V was shortened by 7 bases and J by 8 bases, with 10 bases between the two germline ends. CDR1 and CDR2 from the germline V gene are MDHEN and SYDVKM.

The chain is built from TRBV9 and TRBJ2-7; TRBD1 might be the D (6 bases). Germline V gene sequence: CDR1 SGDLS, CDR2 YYNGEE. The CDR3 has 13 residues. The V gene lost 3 bases and the J gene lost 0 bases, with 7 bases spanning the gap. CDR3 sequence reads: CASSAGHSYEQYF. The CDR3 region has the DNA TGTGCCAGCAGCGCGGGACACTCCTACGAGCAGTACTTC.

This clone was seen a single time. The same CDR3 is also encoded by other DNA sequences in this sample. For the CDR3, the DNA is TGCGCCAGCAGCTTGGGCGCTGGGGCCAACGTCCTGACTTTC. Translation gives CASSLGAGANVLTF. V usage is TRBV5-1 and J usage is TRBJ2-6; D is uncertain. Trimming took 0 bases from V and 2 from J, leaving 3 bases between them. CDR1 SGHRS and CDR2 YFSETQ come from the germline V gene. The CDR3 totals 14 residues.

This clone has only a few counts. The rearrangement uses TRBV28 and TRBJ2-5; tentatively, D is TRBD2 (7 bases). The ends were cut back, 5 bases at V and 5 bases at J, with 18 bases in the middle. Per germline, CDR1 MDHEN and CDR2 SYDVKM. The CDR3 is 15 amino acids. The DNA for the CDR3 is TGTGCCAGCAGTAAATCGGCGGGGGCTTGGGAGACCCAGTACTTC. Translation: CASSKSAGAWETQYF.

The J gene is TRBJ2-7, the V gene TRBV20-1; TRBD2 might be the D (5 bases). The CDR3 consists of 11 residues. The germline V gene has CDR1 DFQATT and CDR2 SNEGSKA (reference sequence). V lost 7 bases and J 3 bases, leaving 10 bases between the germline ends. This CDR3 reads CSELENYEQYF. Here the CDR3 DNA reads TGCAGTGAACTAGAGAACTACGAGCAGTACTTC.